What follows are 14 T cell receptor beta chains derived from one specimen sequenced in a study of T cells after yellow fever vaccination. TCRdb used MiXCR to reprocess the 5' RACE reads, holding one entry per CDR3 protein. Of just under 600,000 distinct CDR3 sequences listed, less than 15% were seen once; the top ten hold 11% to 15%. The input for sequencing was PBMCs, taken on the day of the yellow fever booster vaccination. All receptors derive from a man aged 25 to 40 who received the YFV17D yellow fever vaccine.

This clonotype was counted many times. DNA for the CDR3: TGTGCCAGCAGCTTGCATGGGAAGTCTGGGGCCAACGTCCTGACTTTC. This encodes CASSLHGKSGANVLTF. The gene calls are TRBV7-8 and TRBJ2-6; no definite D call. Trimming removed 3 bases at V and 1 base at J, with 10 bases between. This CDR3 has 16 amino acids. CDR1 and CDR2 (germline): SGHVS, FQNEAQ.

The chain has TRBV11-2 and TRBJ2-3; TRBD2 matches at 7 bases. The V segment lost 3 bases and the J segment 6 bases; nucleotides outside the gene matches: 9. The CDR3 extends over 15 amino acids. The germline V gene has CDR1 SGHAT and CDR2 FQNNGV. This chain's CDR3 is CASSLGQLSGDTQYF. CDR3 in DNA: TGTGCCAGCAGCTTGGGCCAGCTTAGCGGGGATACGCAGTATTTT.

The chain carries TRBV29-1 and TRBJ2-7; D is uncertain. CDR1 is SQVTM and CDR2 is ANQGSEA in the germline V gene. This CDR3 is built from 11 residues. V was trimmed by 7 bases and J by 5 bases, leaving 12 bases between them. In DNA form, the CDR3 reads TGCAGCGCCGGGTCCCTTCACGAGCAGTACTTC. It is translated as CSAGSLHEQYF.

The chain is built from TRBV29-1 and TRBJ2-1; D perhaps matches TRBD2 (5 bases). Trimming pared 6 bases from V and 5 bases from J, leaving 11 bases between. The CDR3 spans 12 residues. Germline CDR1 is SQVTM and CDR2 is ANQGSEA. As DNA, the CDR3 is TGCAGCGTATTTAGCGTACACAATGAGCAGTTCTTC. As protein: CSVFSVHNEQFF.

This clonotype has a handful of counts. The chain joins TRBV7-2 to TRBJ2-7, with TRBD2 matching 9 bases. Germline V lookup: CDR1 SGHTA, CDR2 FQGNSA. Losses at the gene ends were 2 bases for V and 4 bases for J; bases not matched to a gene: 6. CDR3 length: 15 amino acids. The CDR3 sequence: CASSLWRLAEYEQYF. The CDR3 DNA reads as TGTGCCAGCAGCTTATGGCGACTAGCGGAGTACGAGCAGTACTTC.

This clonotype was counted only a few times. The rearrangement uses TRBV5-1 and TRBJ2-7; TRBD2 matches 7 bases. This CDR3 comprises 14 residues. The junction had 13 bases not matched to a gene; V was cut back by 4 bases and J by 9 bases. CDR1 and CDR2 from the germline V gene are SGHRS and YFSETQ. The CDR3 nucleotides are TGCGCCAGCAGCCCGGACCGGGAGGTACACGCGCAGTACTTC. Translated: CASSPDREVHAQYF.

This chain joins TRBV6-5 and TRBJ1-1; no clear D. The length of the CDR3 is 14 residues. Germline-derived CDR1 and CDR2 are MNHEY and SVGAGI. V dropped 5 bases and J dropped 4 bases, with 14 bases sitting between them. For the CDR3, the DNA is TGTGCCAGCAGTCACTTTAGCGATGCCACTGAAGCTTTCTTT. It yields the protein CASSHFSDATEAFF.

The J gene is TRBJ2-7, the V gene TRBV14; 13 nucleotides match TRBD2. J lost 4 bases, V lost 4 bases, and 16 bases had no gene match. The CDR3 has 19 residues. The germline CDR1 and CDR2 sequences are SGHDN and FVKESK. This CDR3 is CASSPLEVGTSGTWYEQYF. The CDR3 coding sequence is TGTGCCAGCAGCCCGTTGGAAGTTGGGACTAGCGGGACTTGGTACGAGCAGTACTTC.

The V and J genes are TRBV5-1 and TRBJ2-3, with a weak D call TRBD2 (5 bases). With 0 bases removed from V and 5 bases from J, the gap between germline ends came to 10 bases. The CDR3 consists of 14 residues. Germline V CDR1 and CDR2: SGHRS, YFSETQ. CDR3 sequence reads: CASSLASAGDTQYF. CDR3 nucleotides: TGCGCCAGCAGCTTGGCTTCGGCGGGAGATACGCAGTATTTT.

This clonotype has only a few counts. A junction end diverges from the germline sequence, so it may reflect a read error. This sequence joins TRBV7-7 and TRBJ2-1, with D unclear. Germline CDR1 and CDR2: SSHAT and FNYEAQ (reference sequence). This CDR3 is 16 amino acids long. This CDR3 reads CASSSAGPLRDNEQFF. The CDR3 DNA follows: TGTGCTAGCAGCTCGGCCGGGCCCTTAAGGGACAATGAGCAGTTCTTC.

J is TRBJ1-2 and V is TRBV7-9, with D uncertain. CDR3 size: 14 residues. The V and J ends lost 1 base and 5 bases respectively, with 11 bases between them. Germline-derived CDR1 and CDR2 are SEHNR and FQNEAQ (reference sequence). CDR3 sequence (DNA): TGTGCCAGCAGCTTAGGGGTCCCTGGTTATGGCTACACCTTC. Its protein product is CASSLGVPGYGYTF.

The chain links TRBV10-3 to TRBJ2-5; 9 positions match TRBD2. Germline CDR1 is ENHRY and CDR2 is SYGVKD. The J segment lost 0 bases and the V segment lost 6 bases, leaving 11 bases of the junction unmatched. This CDR3 region has 17 residues. CDR3 region: CAIRAASGKEYQETQYF. The CDR3 nucleotides read TGTGCCATCAGGGCGGCTAGCGGGAAAGAGTACCAAGAGACCCAGTACTTC.

In its sample, this clonotype was seen many times. The V call is TRBV5-1, the J call TRBJ2-2; D might be TRBD1 (6 bases). This CDR3 contains 15 residues. With 4 bases removed from V and 4 bases from J, the gap between germline ends came to 14 bases. Looked up from germline, CDR1 is SGHRS and CDR2 is YFSETQ. CDR3 sequence reads: CASSASGTPTGELFF. CDR3 DNA: TGCGCCAGCAGCGCCTCCGGGACACCCACCGGGGAGCTGTTTTTT.

The CDR3 loop is CAISGTGGAEEKLFF. The CDR3 region has the DNA TGTGCCATCAGTGGAACAGGGGGCGCTGAGGAAAAACTGTTTTTT. This chain uses TRBV10-3 with TRBJ1-4, with TRBD1 matching 9 bases. V shed 4 bases and J 8 bases; nucleotides not matched to a gene: 8. CDR1 is ENHRY, CDR2 SYGVKD, per germline. The CDR3 has 15 residues.